These 10 T cell receptor beta chains share one sample of origin, sequenced in a study of a mutant IDH1 vaccine in newly diagnosed glioma. Time point of the sample: week 11, during vaccination. Topical imiquimod was applied with each vaccine dose, which held 300 ug of mutant IDH1 20-mer peptide. Repertoires were generated with immunoSEQ multiplex PCR, while TCRdb's copy carries only in-frame clones and drops some. The repertoire holds 95,000 to 120,000 clones, with almost 90% as singletons. The antigens these receptors bind are not known. The sequencing here drew on PBMCs, taken from a glioma patient whose treatment included an IDH1 peptide vaccine. The receptors stem from a woman aged 50 to 60 with glioma.

This chain's CDR3 is CASNPFPGHNEQYF. CDR3 bases: TGTGCCAGCAACCCATTCCCGGGGCATAACGAGCAGTACTTC. V gene TRBV5-5 combines with J gene TRBJ2-7, with D perhaps assigned TRBD1 or TRBD2 (5 bases each). CDR3 length: 14 residues. CDR1 SGHKS and CDR2 YYEKEE come from the germline V gene (reference sequence). V shed 6 bases and J shed 5 bases, with 18 bases lying between them.

This chain joins TRBV18 and TRBJ2-1, with 9 bases identical to TRBD2. The CDR3 is made up of 12 amino acids. Germline V lookup: CDR1 KGHSH, CDR2 LQKENI. V was pared by 3 bases and J by 9 bases, with 0 bases of the junction left unmatched. CDR3 protein: CASSPREGEQFF. As DNA, the CDR3 is TGTGCCAGCTCACCGCGGGAGGGTGAGCAGTTCTTC.

This clone was counted a single time. CDR3 bases: TGTGCCAGCAGCTTGGACTTGACTGATACGCAGTATTTT. Amino acid sequence: CASSLDLTDTQYF. The V and J genes are TRBV11-2 and TRBJ2-3; perhaps TRBD2 as D (5 bases). The V end was cut by 3 bases, the J end by 6 bases, with 10 bases between. The V gene's germline CDR1 is SGHAT and CDR2 FQNNGV. The CDR3 consists of 13 residues.

The rearrangement joins TRBV7-8 to TRBJ2-7; D is possibly TRBD2 (5 bases). The germline gives CDR1 SGHVS, CDR2 FQNEAQ. The CDR3 totals 17 residues. V gave up 1 base and J gave up 2 bases, with 18 bases separating them. CDR3 sequence (DNA): TGTGCCAGCAGCTTAGTCATTTATCGGGGTATCGCCTACGAGCAGTACTTC. The encoded protein is CASSLVIYRGIAYEQYF. The entire variable domain, with the rest obtained from reference TRBV7-8 and TRBJ2-7, is as follows: GAGVSQSPRYKVAKRGQDVALRCDPISGHVSLFWYQQALGQGPEFLTYFQNEAQLDKSGLPSDRFFAERPEGSVSTLKIQRTQQEDSAVYLCASSLVIYRGIAYEQYFGPGTRLTVT.

Details on this clone: The junction does not match germline at one end; this may be a read error. The gene calls are TRBV27 and TRBJ2-3, with D possibly being TRBD2 (5 bases). The CDR3 covers 16 residues. CDR1 MNHEY and CDR2 SMNVEV come from the germline V gene (reference sequence). In DNA, the CDR3 is TGTGCCAGCAGTTCCCGTGCACAGATAGGAGGTGCGGGCGGAGATTTT. This encodes CASSSRAQIGGAGGDF.

This chain connects TRBV7-9 to TRBJ1-5; tentative D call: TRBD1 (5 bases). The germline CDR1 and CDR2 sequences are SEHNR and FQNEAQ (reference sequence). Deletions cut 5 bases from V and 7 bases from J, with 9 bases between. The CDR3 loop spans 12 amino acids. CDR3 nucleotides: TGTGCCAGCAGCCCTGGGGCACAGCCCCAGCATTTT. Translated, it gives CASSPGAQPQHF.

V usage is TRBV15 and J usage is TRBJ1-5; no firm D call. Germline V gene sequence: CDR1 LNHNV, CDR2 YYDKDF (reference sequence). The CDR3 has 15 residues. Trimming left V 0 bases short and J 3 bases short, with 9 bases between. This CDR3 reads CATSRDWQPNQPQHF. For the CDR3, the DNA is TGTGCCACCAGCAGAGATTGGCAGCCCAATCAGCCCCAGCATTTT.

This clone was observed a single time. The gene calls are TRBV15 and TRBJ2-5; 9 nucleotides agree with TRBD2. Gene TRBJ2-7 matches the end of the DNA better, so the J call may be wrong. CDR1 and CDR2 (germline): LNHNV, YYDKDF (reference sequence). This CDR3 has 19 residues. CDR3 nucleotide sequence: TGTGCCACCAGCAGAAGACAGGGCTATAGCGGGAGCTCGACCTACGAGCAGTACTTC. Translation gives CATSRRQGYSGSSTYEQYF.

A few counts support this clone. The rearrangement joins TRBV29-1 to TRBJ1-1; D remains ambiguous. The CDR3 covers 12 residues. Germline V CDR1 and CDR2: SQVTM, ANQGSEA. Trimming cost V 7 bases and J 1 base, with 10 bases left between them. Here the CDR3 reads CSAGRTNTEAFF. DNA of the CDR3: TGCAGCGCCGGACGGACGAACACTGAAGCTTTCTTT.

The chain is built from TRBV6-6 and TRBJ1-5; D unclear. Between the trimmed V and J ends, which lost 8 bases and 4 bases, there was a span of 9 bases. The germline gives CDR1 MNHNY, CDR2 SVGAGI (reference sequence). CDR3 size: 12 residues. The CDR3 region has the DNA TGTGCCAGCCAGACCTGGAATCAGCCCCAGCATTTT. It yields the protein CASQTWNQPQHF.